This TCR beta chain was sequenced in a study of T cell responses to AZD1222 COVID-19 vaccine. Whole-study results and caveats: Repertoires were obtained only post-peak T cell response.

Clones were sequenced by immunoSEQ multiplex PCR, and TCRdb holds only the in-frame ones, with some missing. The data hold 110,000 or so clones, with 80% to 90% observed a single time. Germline values: CDR1 SGHAT, CDR2 FQNNGV. J was trimmed by 2 bases and V by 4 bases; bases with no gene match: 8. The length of the CDR3 is 15 residues. As regards this clone: Antigen specificity is unknown.

The source is an adult in good health. The sample consisted of peripheral blood, taken on day 0 of AZD1222 vaccination. This rearrangement joins TRBV11-2 to TRBJ2-7; 7 bases agree with TRBD1. Here the CDR3 reads CASSSNPTGTYEQYF. The CDR3 region has the DNA TGTGCCAGCAGCTCCAACCCGACAGGGACCTACGAGCAGTACTTC.